The subject of this entry is one T cell receptor (beta chain). Its antigen is undetermined. This specimen comes from a study of post-analysis software for immune sequencing data. Study overall: Disease trajectories encompassed relapsing-remitting, secondary progressive and progressive-relapsing multiple sclerosis.

The library was made from cDNA and included unique molecular identifiers. TCRdb called the PCR reads again in MiXCR, with one record for every CDR3 protein. The table lists approximately 360,000 distinct CDR3 sequences, less than 40% of them singletons. From germline, CDR1 is SGHKS and CDR2 YYEKEE (reference sequence). The CDR3 is made up of 18 amino acids. Trimming took 4 bases from V and 7 from J; bases not matched to a gene: 20. Study findings and constraints: Patients carried roughly 5 TRBV segments more frequently than controls did, and TRBV5-6, TRBV5-1 and TRBV20-1 were among them. The F measure placed samples prepared in the same batch into strongly shared clusters. Controls significantly exceeded multiple sclerosis patients in normalized Chao1 diversity.

The gene calls are TRBV5-5 and TRBJ2-7; 10 nucleotides agree with TRBD2. The sequence came from a girl aged 10-17 years with multiple sclerosis. Source material: blood. CDR3 in amino acids: CASSPIGNSGGPDVEQYF. The CDR3 coding sequence is TGTGCCAGCAGCCCTATTGGAAATAGCGGGGGGCCTGATGTGGAGCAGTACTTC.